These T cell receptor beta chains were read from a single sample in a study of T cell responses to AZD1222 COVID-19 vaccine. Assay: immunoSEQ multiplex PCR; the TCRdb copy retains only in-frame clones and omits some. The sample includes over 100,000 clones, approximately 84% of them seen just once. The sample was peripheral blood, taken on day 0 of AZD1222 vaccination. Source of these receptors: an adult in good health. The CDR3 runs from the conserved cysteine through the conserved F or W. The D gene is left open where the match is weak. Expanded clones get a size class; other rows say once, few or many, or leave the size out.

CDR3 DNA: TGTGCCAGCTCGGCTGACAGGGGAGGCGAGACCCAGTACTTC
CDR3 protein: CASSADRGGETQYF
J gene: TRBJ2-5
clone size: NA
D gene: TRBD1
V gene: TRBV18

CDR3 DNA: TGCGCCAGCAGATTGGGACAGGGAAACACCATATATTTT
CDR3 protein: CASRLGQGNTIYF
J gene: TRBJ1-3
clone size: many
D gene: TRBD1
V gene: TRBV5-1

CDR3 DNA: TGTGCCAGTAGTAAGGGACTAGCGGGAGTGGTTGCAGATACGCAGTATTTT
CDR3 protein: CASSKGLAGVVADTQYF
J gene: TRBJ2-3
clone size: NA
D gene: TRBD2
V gene: TRBV19

CDR3 DNA: TGTGCCAGCACTGGGGGGACTAGCGGGAATAGGGAGACCCAGTACTTC
CDR3 protein: CASTGGTSGNRETQYF
J gene: TRBJ2-5
clone size: NA
D gene: TRBD2
V gene: TRBV7-2

CDR3 DNA: TGCGCCAGCAGCCAAGATCCAGCGGCCCGAAGGAACACGCAGTATTTT
CDR3 protein: CASSQDPAARRNTQYF
J gene: TRBJ2-3
clone size: NA
D gene: NA
V gene: TRBV4-3

CDR3 DNA: TGCGCCAGCAGAAGCCAGGAGTCGGGTGAAGCTTTCTTT
CDR3 protein: CASRSQESGEAFF
J gene: TRBJ1-1
clone size: NA
D gene: NA
V gene: TRBV5-1

CDR3 DNA: TGTGCCAGCAGTTACTGGACAGGGAGCGGGACTGAAGCTTTCTTT
CDR3 protein: CASSYWTGSGTEAFF
J gene: TRBJ1-1
clone size: NA
D gene: TRBD1
V gene: TRBV6-6

CDR3 DNA: TGTGCCAGCTCACCGGGACAGGCGGCTAGTAATTCACCCCTCCACTTT
CDR3 protein: CASSPGQAASNSPLHF
J gene: TRBJ1-6
clone size: NA
D gene: TRBD1
V gene: TRBV18

CDR3 DNA: TGTGCCAGCAGCCAAGAGACAGCGAACACTGAAGCTTTCTTT
CDR3 protein: CASSQETANTEAFF
J gene: TRBJ1-1
clone size: NA
D gene: NA
V gene: TRBV14

CDR3 DNA: TGTGCCACCAGCAGAAGGGGTCAGGGGCAAGAGACCCAGTACTTC
CDR3 protein: CATSRRGQGQETQYF
J gene: TRBJ2-5
clone size: NA
D gene: NA
V gene: TRBV15

CDR3 DNA: TGTGCCAGCAGCCTCGGCGGAGGGGCGGGGGGAAACACCGGGGAGCTGTTTTTT
CDR3 protein: CASSLGGGAGGNTGELFF
J gene: TRBJ2-2
clone size: NA
D gene: TRBD2
V gene: TRBV7-2

CDR3 DNA: TGTGCCATCAGTGAATCAGCGGGACGGAGCTCCTACGAGCAGTACTTC
CDR3 protein: CAISESAGRSSYEQYF
J gene: TRBJ2-7
clone size: NA
D gene: TRBD2
V gene: TRBV10-3

CDR3 DNA: TGTGCCAGTAGGAGCGGGGGAAACACCGGGGAGCTGTTTTTT
CDR3 protein: CASRSGGNTGELFF
J gene: TRBJ2-2
clone size: NA
D gene: TRBD2
V gene: TRBV19

CDR3 DNA: TGTGCCAGCAGCGTAACTGGCGGATTCGCCGAGCAGTTCTTC
CDR3 protein: CASSVTGGFAEQFF
J gene: TRBJ2-1
clone size: few
D gene: NA
V gene: TRBV9

CDR3 DNA: TGTGCCACCAGACGGGGACAAGAGACCCAGTACTTC
CDR3 protein: CATRRGQETQYF
J gene: TRBJ2-5
clone size: NA
D gene: NA
V gene: TRBV12-3/TRBV12-4

CDR3 DNA: TGCGCCAGCAGCCAAGGTGGAGGAAGACTGAACACTGAAGCTTTCTTT
CDR3 protein: CASSQGGGRLNTEAFF
J gene: TRBJ1-1
clone size: few
D gene: NA
V gene: TRBV4-3

CDR3 DNA: TGTGCCAGCAGCCTAGCAGGATTCCGGGAGCTGTTTTTT
CDR3 protein: CASSLAGFRELFF
J gene: TRBJ2-2
clone size: NA
D gene: NA
V gene: TRBV12-3/TRBV12-4

CDR3 DNA: TGTGCCAGTAGTATCGCTGCGACGAACACCGGGGAGCTGTTTTTT
CDR3 protein: CASSIAATNTGELFF
J gene: TRBJ2-2
clone size: many
D gene: NA
V gene: TRBV19

CDR3 DNA: TGTGCCAGCAGACCGGACAAGGGATATTTT
CDR3 protein: CASRPDKGYF
J gene: TRBJ1-3
clone size: NA
D gene: NA
V gene: TRBV12-3/TRBV12-4

CDR3 DNA: TGTGCCAGCAGCCAAGATAGGAGCCAAGGCTACACCTTC
CDR3 protein: CASSQDRSQGYTF
J gene: TRBJ1-2
clone size: NA
D gene: NA
V gene: TRBV4-2

CDR3 DNA: TGTGCCAGCAGCTTAATCGTATCGTCTAGCGGAACCCAGTACTTC
CDR3 protein: CASSLIVSSSGTQYF
J gene: TRBJ2-5
clone size: NA
D gene: TRBD2
V gene: TRBV7-2

CDR3 DNA: TGTGCCAGTAGTGAGGGGTTCGGGGGAGGTAGCACAGATACGCAGTATTTT
CDR3 protein: CASSEGFGGGSTDTQYF
J gene: TRBJ2-3
clone size: NA
D gene: NA
V gene: TRBV19

CDR3 DNA: TGTGCCACCCGCGGGACTGGTTATGGCTACACCTTC
CDR3 protein: CATRGTGYGYTF
J gene: TRBJ1-2
clone size: NA
D gene: NA
V gene: TRBV27

CDR3 DNA: TGTGCCAGCAGCTTGGTTGGTAGAGGAGAGACCCAGTACTTC
CDR3 protein: CASSLVGRGETQYF
J gene: TRBJ2-5
clone size: NA
D gene: NA
V gene: TRBV5-4

CDR3 DNA: TGTGCCAGCAGCAAAACGGACAGATACGAGCAGTACTTC
CDR3 protein: CASSKTDRYEQYF
J gene: TRBJ2-7
clone size: NA
D gene: NA
V gene: TRBV11-2

CDR3 DNA: TGTGCCACCAGCTCCTATACTAGCGGGCGCAATGAGCAGTTCTTC
CDR3 protein: CATSSYTSGRNEQFF
J gene: TRBJ2-1
clone size: NA
D gene: TRBD2
V gene: TRBV15

CDR3 DNA: TGTGCCAGCAGCCAAGCACAAGGGTACGGCTACACCTTC
CDR3 protein: CASSQAQGYGYTF
J gene: TRBJ1-2
clone size: NA
D gene: NA
V gene: TRBV3-1/TRBV3-2

CDR3 DNA: TGTGCCAGCAGCTTAGATCGGCGGGAGGTCTCCGGATACAATGAGCAGTTCTTC
CDR3 protein: CASSLDRREVSGYNEQFF
J gene: TRBJ2-1
clone size: few
D gene: TRBD2
V gene: TRBV11-3

CDR3 DNA: TGTGCCAGCAGCCTGGACCCGGGGGTAGGGACCCAGCATTTT
CDR3 protein: CASSLDPGVGTQHF
J gene: TRBJ1-5
clone size: NA
D gene: NA
V gene: TRBV6-5

CDR3 DNA: TGTGCCAGCAGCCAAGTTCTCGCGACTAGCGGGAGTGCAGATACGCAGTATTTT
CDR3 protein: CASSQVLATSGSADTQYF
J gene: TRBJ2-3
clone size: NA
D gene: TRBD2
V gene: TRBV4-2

CDR3 DNA: TGTGCCAGCAGTGTGATAGGTGGAGGGGATCGGTCTGAAGCTTTCTTT
CDR3 protein: CASSVIGGGDRSEAFF
J gene: TRBJ1-1
clone size: NA
D gene: NA
V gene: TRBV6-4

CDR3 DNA: TGTGCCAGCTCAGCCATCCCGGACACTGAAGCTTTCTTT
CDR3 protein: CASSAIPDTEAFF
J gene: TRBJ1-1
clone size: NA
D gene: NA
V gene: TRBV18

CDR3 DNA: TGTGCCAGTAGTAGAGTCACAGGGAACTATGGCTACACCTTC
CDR3 protein: CASSRVTGNYGYTF
J gene: TRBJ1-2
clone size: NA
D gene: NA
V gene: TRBV19

CDR3 DNA: TGTGCCAGCAGCTTAGCCCAAGGAACGGAGAGCTCCTACAATGAGCAGTTCTTC
CDR3 protein: CASSLAQGTESSYNEQFF
J gene: TRBJ2-1
clone size: NA
D gene: NA
V gene: TRBV7-9

CDR3 DNA: TGTGCCAGCAGTTACCGAGGGGGCGGCTACACCTTC
CDR3 protein: CASSYRGGGYTF
J gene: TRBJ1-2
clone size: few
D gene: TRBD1
V gene: TRBV28

CDR3 DNA: TGTGCCAGTAGTACAACCGGGGGGGATGGCTACACCTTC
CDR3 protein: CASSTTGGDGYTF
J gene: TRBJ1-2
clone size: medium-sized
D gene: NA
V gene: TRBV19

CDR3 DNA: TGTGCCAGCAGCTCAGGGACGGCCTTCTCAGGCTACACCTTC
CDR3 protein: CASSSGTAFSGYTF
J gene: TRBJ1-2
clone size: few
D gene: NA
V gene: TRBV11-2

CDR3 DNA: TGCGCCAGCAGCTCCCAGTCTGGCAGCTATGGCTACACCTTC
CDR3 protein: CASSSQSGSYGYTF
J gene: TRBJ1-2
clone size: NA
D gene: NA
V gene: TRBV5-1

CDR3 DNA: TGTGCCAGCAGCCCGGGCAGGAACTCGAATTCACCCCTCCACTTT
CDR3 protein: CASSPGRNSNSPLHF
J gene: TRBJ1-6
clone size: NA
D gene: NA
V gene: TRBV5-4

CDR3 DNA: TGTGCCAGTAGTATGGTGGGGGGGCAAGGTTCACCCCTCCACTTT
CDR3 protein: CASSMVGGQGSPLHF
J gene: TRBJ1-6
clone size: NA
D gene: NA
V gene: TRBV19

CDR3 DNA: TGTGCCAGCAGAGGAACGGACAATCAGCCCCAGCATTTT
CDR3 protein: CASRGTDNQPQHF
J gene: TRBJ1-5
clone size: NA
D gene: NA
V gene: TRBV7-2

CDR3 DNA: TGCGCCAGCAGCCGTAGATTGGGGACTAGCGATACCTACGAGCAGTACTTC
CDR3 protein: CASSRRLGTSDTYEQYF
J gene: TRBJ2-7
clone size: NA
D gene: TRBD2
V gene: TRBV4-1

CDR3 DNA: TGTGCCAGCAGCGCCACGGCTGCCGGGGGGCAAGCTTTCTTT
CDR3 protein: CASSATAAGGQAFF
J gene: TRBJ1-1
clone size: NA
D gene: NA
V gene: TRBV11-2

CDR3 DNA: TGTGCCAGCAGCTTAAATGACTATGAGCAGTTCTTC
CDR3 protein: CASSLNDYEQFF
J gene: TRBJ2-1
clone size: NA
D gene: NA
V gene: TRBV7-3

CDR3 DNA: TGTGCCAGCAGTGAGGTACAGGTTAATGAGCAGTTCTTC
CDR3 protein: CASSEVQVNEQFF
J gene: TRBJ2-1
clone size: NA
D gene: NA
V gene: TRBV6-1